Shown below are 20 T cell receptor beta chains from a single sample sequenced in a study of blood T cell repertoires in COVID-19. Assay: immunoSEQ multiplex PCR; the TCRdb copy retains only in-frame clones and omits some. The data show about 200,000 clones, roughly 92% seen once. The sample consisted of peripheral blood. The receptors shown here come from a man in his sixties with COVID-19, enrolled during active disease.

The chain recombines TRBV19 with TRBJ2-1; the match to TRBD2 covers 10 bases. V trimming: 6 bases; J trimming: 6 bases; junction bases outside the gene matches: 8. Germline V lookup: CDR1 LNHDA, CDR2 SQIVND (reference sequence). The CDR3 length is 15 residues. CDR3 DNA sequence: TGTGCCAGTAGGACAGCGGGAGGGCGCTCCAATGAGCAGTTCTTC. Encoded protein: CASRTAGGRSNEQFF.

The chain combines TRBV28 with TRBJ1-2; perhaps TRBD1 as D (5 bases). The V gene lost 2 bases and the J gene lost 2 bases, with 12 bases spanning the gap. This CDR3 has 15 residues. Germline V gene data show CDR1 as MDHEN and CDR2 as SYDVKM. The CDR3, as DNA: TGTGCCAGCAGTTTACCGGGGGGGACCAACTATGGCTACACCTTC. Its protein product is CASSLPGGTNYGYTF.

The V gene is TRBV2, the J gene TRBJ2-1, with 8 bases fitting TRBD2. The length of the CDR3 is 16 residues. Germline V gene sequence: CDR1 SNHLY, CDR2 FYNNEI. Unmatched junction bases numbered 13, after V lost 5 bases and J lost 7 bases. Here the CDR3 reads CASSPNGLAEGNEQFF. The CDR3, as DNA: TGTGCCAGCAGTCCAAACGGACTAGCAGAGGGTAATGAGCAGTTCTTC.

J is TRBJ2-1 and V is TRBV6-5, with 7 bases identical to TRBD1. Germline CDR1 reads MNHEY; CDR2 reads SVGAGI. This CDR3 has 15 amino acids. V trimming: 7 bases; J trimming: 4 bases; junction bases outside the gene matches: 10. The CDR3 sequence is CASTSPGGLYNEQFF. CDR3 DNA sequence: TGTGCCAGCACTTCGCCAGGGGGATTATACAATGAGCAGTTCTTC.

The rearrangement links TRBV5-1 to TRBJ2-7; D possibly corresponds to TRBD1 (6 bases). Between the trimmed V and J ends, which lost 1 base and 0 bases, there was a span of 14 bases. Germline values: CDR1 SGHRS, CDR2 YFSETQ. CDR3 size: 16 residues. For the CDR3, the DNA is TGCGCCAGCAGCTTGTTACAGGGTGGTTCCTCCTACGAGCAGTACTTC. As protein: CASSLLQGGSSYEQYF.

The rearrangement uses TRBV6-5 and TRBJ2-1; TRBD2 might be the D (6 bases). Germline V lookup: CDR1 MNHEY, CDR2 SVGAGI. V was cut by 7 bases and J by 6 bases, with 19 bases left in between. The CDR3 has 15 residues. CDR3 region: CASNPDYPVSNEQFF. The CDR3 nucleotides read TGTGCCAGCAACCCGGACTACCCGGTTAGCAATGAGCAGTTCTTC.

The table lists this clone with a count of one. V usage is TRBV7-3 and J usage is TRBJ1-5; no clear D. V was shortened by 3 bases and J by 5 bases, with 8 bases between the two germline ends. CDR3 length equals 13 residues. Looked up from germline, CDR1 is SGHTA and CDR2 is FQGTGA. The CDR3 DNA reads TGTGCCAGCAGCTTGGCCGGGGATCAGCCCCAGCATTTT. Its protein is CASSLAGDQPQHF.

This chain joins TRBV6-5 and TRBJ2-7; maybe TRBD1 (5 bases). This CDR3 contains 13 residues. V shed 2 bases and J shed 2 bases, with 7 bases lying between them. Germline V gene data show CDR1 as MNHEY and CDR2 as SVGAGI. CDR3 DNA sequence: TGTGCCAGCAGTTACGGCAGGGCCTACGAGCAGTACTTC. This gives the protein CASSYGRAYEQYF.

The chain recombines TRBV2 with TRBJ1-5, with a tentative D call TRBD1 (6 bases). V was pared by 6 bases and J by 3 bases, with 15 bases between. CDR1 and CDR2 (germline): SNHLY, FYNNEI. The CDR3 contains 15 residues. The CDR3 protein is CASRAQGGDNQPQHF. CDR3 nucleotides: TGTGCCAGCAGGGCACAGGGTGGGGACAATCAGCCCCAGCATTTT.

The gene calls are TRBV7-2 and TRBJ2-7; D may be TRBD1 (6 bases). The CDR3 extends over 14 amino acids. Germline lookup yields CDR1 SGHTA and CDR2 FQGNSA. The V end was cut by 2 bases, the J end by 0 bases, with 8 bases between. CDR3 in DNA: TGTGCCAGCAGCTTATTACAGGGCTCCTACGAGCAGTACTTC. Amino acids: CASSLLQGSYEQYF.

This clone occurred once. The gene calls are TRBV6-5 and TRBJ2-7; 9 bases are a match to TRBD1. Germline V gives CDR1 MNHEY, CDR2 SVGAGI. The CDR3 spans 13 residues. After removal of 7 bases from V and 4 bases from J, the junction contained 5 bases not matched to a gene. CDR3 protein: CASTLTGGYEQYF. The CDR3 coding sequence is TGTGCCAGCACCCTGACAGGGGGGTACGAGCAGTACTTC.

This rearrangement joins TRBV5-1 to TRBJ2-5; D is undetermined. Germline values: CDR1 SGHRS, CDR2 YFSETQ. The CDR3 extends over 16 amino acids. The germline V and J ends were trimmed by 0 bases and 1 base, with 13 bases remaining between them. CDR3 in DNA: TGCGCCAGCAGCTTGGGTGGCACGCCGTCCCAAGAGACCCAGTACTTC. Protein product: CASSLGGTPSQETQYF.

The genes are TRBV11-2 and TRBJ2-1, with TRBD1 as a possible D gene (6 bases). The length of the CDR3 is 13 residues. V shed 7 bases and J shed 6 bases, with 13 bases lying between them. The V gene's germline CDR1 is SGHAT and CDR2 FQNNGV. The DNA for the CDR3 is TGTGCCAGCATCCTAGGGGGACGCAATGAGCAGTTCTTC. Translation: CASILGGRNEQFF.

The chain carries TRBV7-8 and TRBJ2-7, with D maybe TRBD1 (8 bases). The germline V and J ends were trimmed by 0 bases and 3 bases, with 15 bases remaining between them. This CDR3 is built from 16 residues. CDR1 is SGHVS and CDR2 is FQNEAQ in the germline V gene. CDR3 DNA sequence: TGTGCCAGCAGCTTAGCGGGGGGGACAGGCCTCTACGAGCAGTACTTC. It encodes CASSLAGGTGLYEQYF.

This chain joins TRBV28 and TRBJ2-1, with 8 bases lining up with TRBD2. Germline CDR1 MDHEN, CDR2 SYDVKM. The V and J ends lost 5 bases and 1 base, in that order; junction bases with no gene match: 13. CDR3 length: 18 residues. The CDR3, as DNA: TGTGCCAGCAGTGCCCGATCACCGGGACTAGGGTCCTACAATGAGCAGTTCTTC. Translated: CASSARSPGLGSYNEQFF. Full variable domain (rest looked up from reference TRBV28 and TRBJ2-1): DVKVTQSSRYLVKRTGEKVFLECVQDMDHENMFWYRQDPGLGLRLIYFSYDVKMKEKGDIPEGYSVSREKKERFSLILESASTNQTSMYLCASSARSPGLGSYNEQFFGPGTRLTVL.

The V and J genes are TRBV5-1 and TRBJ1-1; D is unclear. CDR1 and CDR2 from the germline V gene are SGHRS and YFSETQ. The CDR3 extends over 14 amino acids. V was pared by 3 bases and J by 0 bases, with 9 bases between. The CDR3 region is CASSSTRLNTEAFF. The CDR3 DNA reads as TGCGCCAGCAGCTCAACTCGTTTGAACACTGAAGCTTTCTTT.

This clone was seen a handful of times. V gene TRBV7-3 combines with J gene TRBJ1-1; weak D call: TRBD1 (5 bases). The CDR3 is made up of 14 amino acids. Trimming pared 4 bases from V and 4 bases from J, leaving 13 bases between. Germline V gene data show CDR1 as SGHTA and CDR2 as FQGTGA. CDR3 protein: CASSSRQWVTEAFF. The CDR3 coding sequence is TGTGCCAGCAGCTCGCGACAGTGGGTCACTGAAGCTTTCTTT.

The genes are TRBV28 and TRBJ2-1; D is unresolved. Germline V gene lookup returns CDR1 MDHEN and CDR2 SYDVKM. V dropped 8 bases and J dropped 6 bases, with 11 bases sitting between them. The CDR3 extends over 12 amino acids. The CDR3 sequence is CASSLSGNEQFF. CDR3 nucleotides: TGTGCCAGCTCGCTCTCAGGCAATGAGCAGTTCTTC.

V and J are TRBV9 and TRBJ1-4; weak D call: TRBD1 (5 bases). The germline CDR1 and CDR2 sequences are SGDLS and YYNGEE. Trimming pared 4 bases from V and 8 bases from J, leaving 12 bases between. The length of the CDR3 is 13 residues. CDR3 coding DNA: TGTGCCAGCAGCCCGGGGGATGCAGAAAAACTGTTTTTT. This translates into CASSPGDAEKLFF.

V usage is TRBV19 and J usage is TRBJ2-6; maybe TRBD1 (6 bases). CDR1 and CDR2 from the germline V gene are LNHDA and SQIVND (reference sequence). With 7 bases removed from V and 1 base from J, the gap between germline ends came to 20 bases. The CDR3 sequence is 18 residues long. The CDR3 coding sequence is TGTGCCAGTAACCCTAACCCCTACAGGGTATCTGGGGCCAACGTCCTGACTTTC. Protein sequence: CASNPNPYRVSGANVLTF.